The clone carrying this T cell receptor beta chain occurred many times. The data were taken from a study of beta chain features in type 1 diabetes. CDR3 length: 11 residues. The ends were cut back, 8 bases at V and 2 bases at J, with 6 bases in the middle. Per germline, CDR1 SGHAT and CDR2 FQNNGV. TCRB transcripts that were expressed got sequenced, as all of the isolated RNA had been reverse transcribed. Using immunoSEQ multiplex PCR, the repertoire was profiled, and TCRdb retains in-frame clones only, with some absent. Among under 300,000 clones, under 8.5% were seen once, and the ten largest hold 1%.

The V gene is TRBV11-2, the J gene TRBJ2-5; no reliable D call. Sample: central memory CD4+ T cells from blood. The source of this sequence is a woman under 30 in good health. CDR3 bases: TGTGCCAGCGGAAGACAAGAGACCCAGTACTTC. It specifies CASGRQETQYF.